The clone carrying this T cell receptor beta chain was seen only a few times. The data belong to a study of blood T cell repertoires in COVID-19. Some clones are missing from TCRdb's copy, which holds only in-frame ones; the method was immunoSEQ multiplex PCR. The sample includes some 260,000 clones, 70% to 75% of them seen just once. CDR3 length: 14 residues. Germline CDR1 reads SNHLY; CDR2 reads FYNNEI. Trimming removed 6 bases from V and 0 bases from J; junction bases left unmatched: 4. The clonotype was recovered from a woman aged 80 or over with acute or convalescent COVID-19. The sequencing sample was made of peripheral blood. This sequence joins TRBV2 and TRBJ2-7, with 8 bases aligning to TRBD1. The CDR3 DNA is TGTGCCAGCAGCGGGACAGGTCTCTCCTACGAGCAGTACTTC. It codes for CASSGTGLSYEQYF.